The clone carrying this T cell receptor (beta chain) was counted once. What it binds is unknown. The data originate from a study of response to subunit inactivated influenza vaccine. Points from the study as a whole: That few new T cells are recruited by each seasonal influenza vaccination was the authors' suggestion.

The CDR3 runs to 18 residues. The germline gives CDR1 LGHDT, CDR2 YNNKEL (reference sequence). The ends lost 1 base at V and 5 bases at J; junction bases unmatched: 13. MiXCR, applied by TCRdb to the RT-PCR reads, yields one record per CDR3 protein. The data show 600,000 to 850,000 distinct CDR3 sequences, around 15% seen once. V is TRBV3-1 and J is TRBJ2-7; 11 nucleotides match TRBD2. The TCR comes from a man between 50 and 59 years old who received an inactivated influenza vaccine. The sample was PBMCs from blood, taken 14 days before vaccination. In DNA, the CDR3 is TGTGCCAGCAGCCAAGGGCCGGTGGGACTAGCGGCAAGGAACGAGCAGTACTTC. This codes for CASSQGPVGLAARNEQYF.